Presented here are 32 T cell receptor beta chains from one specimen sequenced in a study of cytomegalovirus exposure and HLA in healthy donors. The table came from immunoSEQ multiplex PCR; TCRdb's copy has only in-frame clones and leaves some out. The repertoire has 150,000 to 200,000 clones, around 85% of them found once; the top ten carry roughly 6%. The sample comprised PBMCs. These receptors were obtained from a woman aged 25 to 39 in good health and CMV-seronegative.

This clone was recorded once. The V call is TRBV29-1, the J call TRBJ2-5; the D is unclear. Germline V gene data show CDR1 as SQVTM and CDR2 as ANQGSEA. This CDR3 spans 13 amino acids. Trimming took off 7 bases at V and 2 bases at J, with 14 bases between the two ends. The CDR3 sequence: CSAGVDSQETQYF. CDR3 nucleotides: TGCAGCGCTGGAGTGGATAGTCAAGAGACCCAGTACTTC.

This clone appeared a few times. The rearrangement uses TRBV25-1 and TRBJ2-5; no definite D call. V lost 1 base, J lost 4 bases, and 10 bases lay in between. Germline V gene data show CDR1 as MGHDK and CDR2 as SYGVNS. The length of the CDR3 is 14 residues. The CDR3 sequence: CASSESRVGETQYF. CDR3 DNA: TGTGCCAGCAGTGAATCCCGGGTAGGAGAGACCCAGTACTTC. The entire variable domain, with the rest obtained from reference TRBV25-1 and TRBJ2-5, is as follows: EADIYQTPRYLVIGTGKKITLECSQTMGHDKMYWYQQDPGMELHLIHYSYGVNSTEKGDLSSESTVSRIRTEHFPLTLESARPSHTSQYLCASSESRVGETQYFGPGTRLLVL.

The chain links TRBV18 to TRBJ1-2, with D unresolved. Trimming took 6 bases from V and 1 from J, leaving 12 bases between them. The CDR3 extends over 14 amino acids. Germline lookup yields CDR1 KGHSH and CDR2 LQKENI. This chain's CDR3 is CASSLQEFNYGYTF. CDR3 bases: TGTGCCAGCTCCCTCCAAGAGTTTAACTATGGCTACACCTTC.

This rearrangement joins TRBV7-2 to TRBJ1-2, with 8 bases matching TRBD1. The CDR3 runs to 13 residues. V trimming: 4 bases; J trimming: 7 bases; junction bases outside the gene matches: 5. The germline V gene has CDR1 SGHTA and CDR2 FQGNSA. DNA of the CDR3: TGTGCCAGCAGCTCGCAGGGGGCGGGTGGCTACACCTTC. Translation gives CASSSQGAGGYTF.

CDR3 coding DNA: TGTGCCAGCAGCCTTTCTTCGGAGGCTTACGAGCAGTACTTC. This sequence encodes CASSLSSEAYEQYF. The chain combines TRBV6-1 with TRBJ2-7; D possibly corresponds to TRBD2 (5 bases). The CDR3 has 14 amino acids. Germline-derived CDR1 and CDR2 are MNHNS and SASEGT. V lost 6 bases, J lost 4 bases, and 16 bases lay in between.

The chain is built from TRBV5-6 and TRBJ1-6, with 9 bases lining up with TRBD1. With 0 bases clipped from V and 9 bases from J, the junction kept 4 bases outside the gene matches. This CDR3 contains 15 residues. Germline V lookup: CDR1 SGHDT, CDR2 YYEEEE. The CDR3 here is CASSLGDRDSSPLHF. As DNA, the CDR3 is TGTGCCAGCAGCTTGGGGGACAGGGACAGTTCACCCCTCCACTTT.

This chain links TRBV19 with TRBJ2-7, with TRBD1 as a possible D gene (5 bases). The CDR3 is made up of 15 amino acids. CDR1 is LNHDA and CDR2 is SQIVND in the germline V gene (reference sequence). V was pared by 5 bases and J by 1 base, with 15 bases between. The CDR3 sequence is CASSASMGLSYEQYF. DNA for the CDR3: TGTGCCAGTAGTGCATCGATGGGGCTATCCTACGAGCAGTACTTC. The full variable domain, completed using reference TRBV19 and TRBJ2-7, is DGGITQSPKYLFRKEGQNVTLSCEQNLNHDAMYWYRQDPGQGLRLIYYSQIVNDFQKGDIAEGYSVSREKKESFPLTVTSAQKNPTAFYLCASSASMGLSYEQYFGPGTRLTVT.

V gene TRBV2 combines with J gene TRBJ2-7; 8 bases map to TRBD1. Germline lookup yields CDR1 SNHLY and CDR2 FYNNEI. V trimming: 6 bases; J trimming: 3 bases; junction bases outside the gene matches: 7. CDR3 length: 14 amino acids. DNA of the CDR3: TGTGCCAGCAGGGGACAGGTACTTAACTACGAGCAGTACTTC. Translated, it gives CASRGQVLNYEQYF.

The chain is built from TRBV6-6 and TRBJ1-4; D is uncertain. Germline loops: CDR1 MNHNY, CDR2 SVGAGI (reference sequence). The CDR3 loop spans 14 amino acids. V was cut by 11 bases and J by 0 bases, with 13 bases left in between. The CDR3 loop reads CAAAGRTTNEKLFF. In nucleotides, the CDR3 is TGTGCCGCGGCAGGTCGGACAACTAATGAAAAACTGTTTTTT.

This clone showed up many times. This sequence joins TRBV18 and TRBJ2-7, with 11 bases fitting TRBD1. V dropped 1 base and J dropped 7; count of bases not matched to a gene: 12. The CDR3 runs to 17 residues. The germline V gene has CDR1 KGHSH and CDR2 LQKENI. The CDR3: CASSPRPAGDRGREQYF. The CDR3 region has the DNA TGTGCCAGCTCACCACGCCCCGCTGGGGACAGGGGGAGGGAGCAGTACTTC. The full variable domain, its missing parts supplied by reference TRBV18 and TRBJ2-7, is NAGVMQNPRHLVRRRGQEARLRCSPMKGHSHVYWYRQLPEEGLKFMVYLQKENIIDESGMPKERFSAEFPKEGPSILRIQQVVRGDSAAYFCASSPRPAGDRGREQYFGPGTRLTVT.

The chain combines TRBV23-1 with TRBJ1-2; 9 nucleotides align to TRBD1. TRBV23-1 is given ORF status, its function remaining uncertain. The CDR3 runs to 16 residues. V gave up 2 bases and J gave up 3 bases; unmatched junction bases: 7. The CDR3 is CASSQTDRGGHYGYTF. CDR3 nucleotides: TGCGCCAGCAGTCAAACAGACAGGGGGGGTCACTATGGCTACACCTTC.

The gene calls are TRBV7-6 and TRBJ1-1; D call uncertain. V was trimmed by 5 bases and J by 6 bases, leaving 19 bases between them. Germline lookup yields CDR1 SGHVS and CDR2 FNYEAQ. CDR3 length: 15 residues. The CDR3 region is CASSLRAEGGAEAFF. In DNA, the CDR3 is TGTGCCAGCAGCCTCCGGGCGGAGGGTGGAGCTGAAGCTTTCTTT. The full variable domain, rest sourced from reference TRBV7-6 and TRBJ1-1, is GAGVSQSPRYKVTKRGQDVALRCDPISGHVSLYWYRQALGQGPEFLTYFNYEAQQDKSGLPNDRFSAERPEGSISTLTIQRTEQRDSAMYRCASSLRAEGGAEAFFGQGTRLTVV.

The chain joins TRBV4-3 to TRBJ2-7; TRBD1 might be the D (5 bases). This CDR3 has 16 amino acids. CDR1 LGHNA and CDR2 YSLEER come from the germline V gene. Trimming removed 0 bases at V and 0 bases at J, with 12 bases between. In nucleotides, the CDR3 is TGCGCCAGCAGCCAAGACTCTCGGCAGGGCTCCTACGAGCAGTACTTC. Protein sequence: CASSQDSRQGSYEQYF.

This sequence joins TRBV2 and TRBJ2-1; D remains unclear. The ends were cut back, 7 bases at V and 6 bases at J, with 16 bases in the middle. CDR1 is SNHLY and CDR2 is FYNNEI in the germline V gene. The CDR3 covers 14 residues. This chain's CDR3 is CASTRNPASNEQFF. The CDR3 DNA reads as TGTGCCAGCACTAGAAACCCGGCCTCCAATGAGCAGTTCTTC.

Only one count was recorded for this clone. V is TRBV18 and J is TRBJ1-2; D ambiguous. This CDR3 has 13 amino acids. V lost 4 bases and J lost 4, with 10 bases in between. Germline-derived CDR1 and CDR2 are KGHSH and LQKENI. The CDR3 loop is CASSREDLYGYTF. CDR3 bases: TGTGCCAGCTCACGGGAGGACCTCTATGGCTACACCTTC.

This clone was found once. J is TRBJ1-2 and V is TRBV7-2; D is unclear. The CDR3 length is 16 residues. Trimming shortened V by 1 base and J by 8 bases, and 20 bases separated the two germline ends. Germline loops: CDR1 SGHTA, CDR2 FQGNSA. The CDR3 here is CASSLGPPTHARGYTF. The CDR3 bases are TGTGCCAGCAGCTTAGGGCCCCCTACCCACGCGAGGGGCTACACCTTC. Full variable domain (remainder filled in from reference TRBV7-2 and TRBJ1-2): GAGVSQSPSNKVTEKGKDVELRCDPISGHTALYWYRQSLGQGLEFLIYFQGNSAPDKSGLPSDRFSAERTGGSVSTLTIQRTQQEDSAVYLCASSLGPPTHARGYTFGSGTRLTVV.

There are a few counts of this clone. J is TRBJ1-1 and V is TRBV10-2, with D maybe TRBD1 (5 bases). CDR1 and CDR2 (germline): WSHSY, SAAADI. The V gene lost 8 bases and the J gene lost 6 bases, with 13 bases spanning the gap. The length of the CDR3 is 12 residues. The CDR3 reads CASGAGSPEAFF. For the CDR3, the DNA is TGCGCCAGCGGCGCAGGGTCCCCTGAAGCTTTCTTT.

This chain connects TRBV19 to TRBJ2-5; 7 bases agree with TRBD2. The J segment lost 4 bases and the V segment lost 1 base, leaving 9 bases of the junction unmatched. The CDR3 runs 16 residues. Germline V lookup: CDR1 LNHDA, CDR2 SQIVND (reference sequence). The CDR3 loop is CASSIGVAGKVETQYF. The CDR3 DNA is TGTGCCAGTAGTATAGGGGTAGCGGGTAAGGTAGAGACCCAGTACTTC.

V gene TRBV5-1 combines with J gene TRBJ1-6; tentative D call: TRBD1 (5 bases). CDR1 and CDR2 from the germline V gene are SGHRS and YFSETQ. CDR3 length: 14 residues. V was trimmed by 4 bases and J by 5 bases, leaving 10 bases between them. The CDR3 sequence is CASSRTRDNSPLHF. For the CDR3, the DNA is TGCGCCAGCAGCCGGACAAGGGATAATTCACCCCTCCACTTT.

This clone was recorded a few times. This chain links TRBV9 with TRBJ2-2, with 10 bases lining up with TRBD2. The V gene end was trimmed by 0 bases and the J gene end by 6 bases; junction bases not matched to a gene: 5. Germline CDR1 is SGDLS and CDR2 is YYNGEE. This CDR3 spans 16 amino acids. The DNA for the CDR3 is TGTGCCAGCAGCGTAGTTAGCGGGGGGACCCCCGGGGAGCTGTTTTTT. It encodes CASSVVSGGTPGELFF.

The chain recombines TRBV7-2 with TRBJ2-3; D is possibly TRBD2 (5 bases). V was pared by 5 bases and J by 0 bases, with 12 bases between. Germline-derived CDR1 and CDR2 are SGHTA and FQGNSA. This CDR3 is 15 amino acids long. The CDR3 DNA follows: TGTGCCAGCAGCCGTGAGCGGCTAAGCACAGATACGCAGTATTTT. It yields the protein CASSRERLSTDTQYF.

CDR3 nucleotide sequence: TGCGCCAGCAGCCAAGGGTACACAGCAGACTACGAGCAGTACTTC. Translation gives CASSQGYTADYEQYF. The chain joins TRBV4-3 to TRBJ2-7; D not resolved. This CDR3 has 15 amino acids. From germline, CDR1 is LGHNA and CDR2 YSLEER. Trimming left V 1 base short and J 3 bases short, with 13 bases between.

The chain is built from TRBV7-9 and TRBJ2-1, with D possibly matching TRBD2 (6 bases). Trimming cost V 1 base and J 0 bases, with 10 bases left between them. Germline CDR1 is SEHNR and CDR2 is FQNEAQ (reference sequence). This CDR3 has 16 amino acids. The CDR3 spells CASSLVAGSSYNEQFF. CDR3 sequence (DNA): TGTGCCAGCAGCTTAGTTGCGGGGAGCTCCTACAATGAGCAGTTCTTC.

The chain employs TRBV5-6 and TRBJ2-1; a possible D gene is TRBD2 (6 bases). The CDR3 has 14 residues. V lost 0 bases and J lost 3, with 7 bases in between. CDR1 and CDR2 (germline): SGHDT, YYEEEE. CDR3 sequence (DNA): TGTGCCAGCAGCTTGGCGGGACTCTACAATGAGCAGTTCTTC. Residues: CASSLAGLYNEQFF.

The CDR3 loop is CASSLGSYNEQFF. The DNA for the CDR3 is TGTGCCAGCAGCCTAGGGTCCTACAATGAGCAGTTCTTC. The chain employs TRBV9 and TRBJ2-1; D uncertain. Between the trimmed V and J ends, which lost 4 bases and 1 base, there was a span of 6 bases. The CDR3 covers 13 residues. Germline CDR1 reads SGDLS; CDR2 reads YYNGEE. The full variable domain, completed using reference TRBV9 and TRBJ2-1, is DSGVTQTPKHLITATGQRVTLRCSPRSGDLSVYWYQQSLDQGLQFLIQYYNGEERAKGNILERFSAQQFPDLHSELNLSSLELGDSALYFCASSLGSYNEQFFGPGTRLTVL.

This rearrangement joins TRBV7-9 to TRBJ2-2, with TRBD1 matching 9 bases. The CDR3 is made up of 16 amino acids. The V and J ends lost 4 bases and 1 base, in that order; junction bases with no gene match: 4. In germline, CDR1 is SEHNR, CDR2 FQNEAQ (reference sequence). DNA of the CDR3: TGTGCCAGCAGCTCAAGGGACAGGGTGAACACCGGGGAGCTGTTTTTT. Translating it yields CASSSRDRVNTGELFF.

V gene TRBV6-6 combines with J gene TRBJ2-3, with D maybe TRBD1 (5 bases). The V gene lost 7 bases and the J gene lost 0 bases, with 11 bases spanning the gap. The CDR3 is 14 residues long. Looked up from germline, CDR1 is MNHNY and CDR2 is SVGAGI (reference sequence). The CDR3 sequence: CASIQGQSTDTQYF. CDR3 DNA: TGTGCCAGCATCCAGGGTCAGAGCACAGATACGCAGTATTTT.

The chain combines TRBV5-6 with TRBJ2-1, with 9 positions matching TRBD1. J gave up 15 bases and V 0 bases, and 7 bases lay outside the gene matches. The germline V gene encodes CDR1 SGHDT and CDR2 YYEEEE. The CDR3 sequence is 13 residues long. CDR3 region: CASSLGSGQGRFF. The CDR3 nucleotides read TGTGCCAGCAGCTTGGGATCGGGACAGGGTCGGTTCTTC.

This clone was recorded only once. The chain joins TRBV6-5 to TRBJ2-5; possibly TRBD1 for D (5 bases). The CDR3 has 16 amino acids. Germline values: CDR1 MNHEY, CDR2 SVGAGI. V was shortened by 0 bases and J by 4 bases, with 15 bases between the two germline ends. The CDR3 is CASSYSGLGARETQYF. The CDR3 nucleotides read TGTGCCAGCAGTTACTCAGGGCTTGGGGCTCGAGAGACCCAGTACTTC.

The chain uses TRBV6-6 and TRBJ2-1; 12 nucleotides agree with TRBD2. The CDR3 length is 15 residues. The ends lost 5 bases at V and 9 bases at J; junction bases unmatched: 8. Germline V lookup: CDR1 MNHNY, CDR2 SVGAGI (reference sequence). CDR3 coding DNA: TGTGCCAGCAGTAACGGACTAGCGGGACTTGGTGAGCAGTTCTTC. Protein: CASSNGLAGLGEQFF.

This chain links TRBV7-2 with TRBJ2-7; D may be TRBD2 (5 bases). The CDR3 is 13 amino acids. The V gene's germline CDR1 is SGHTA and CDR2 FQGNSA. V was cut by 5 bases and J by 6 bases, with 14 bases left in between. Written as DNA, the CDR3 is TGTGCCAGCAGCCCGGCCCTAGGGAGCGAGCAGTACTTC. This translates into CASSPALGSEQYF.

The rearrangement links TRBV6-1 to TRBJ1-3; unclear D gene. CDR3 length equals 14 residues. Germline CDR1 and CDR2: MNHNS and SASEGT. V gave up 6 bases and J gave up 5 bases, with 14 bases separating them. CDR3 in DNA: TGTGCCAGCAGGGCAGAATTATCAAGAAACACCATATATTTT. It yields the protein CASRAELSRNTIYF.